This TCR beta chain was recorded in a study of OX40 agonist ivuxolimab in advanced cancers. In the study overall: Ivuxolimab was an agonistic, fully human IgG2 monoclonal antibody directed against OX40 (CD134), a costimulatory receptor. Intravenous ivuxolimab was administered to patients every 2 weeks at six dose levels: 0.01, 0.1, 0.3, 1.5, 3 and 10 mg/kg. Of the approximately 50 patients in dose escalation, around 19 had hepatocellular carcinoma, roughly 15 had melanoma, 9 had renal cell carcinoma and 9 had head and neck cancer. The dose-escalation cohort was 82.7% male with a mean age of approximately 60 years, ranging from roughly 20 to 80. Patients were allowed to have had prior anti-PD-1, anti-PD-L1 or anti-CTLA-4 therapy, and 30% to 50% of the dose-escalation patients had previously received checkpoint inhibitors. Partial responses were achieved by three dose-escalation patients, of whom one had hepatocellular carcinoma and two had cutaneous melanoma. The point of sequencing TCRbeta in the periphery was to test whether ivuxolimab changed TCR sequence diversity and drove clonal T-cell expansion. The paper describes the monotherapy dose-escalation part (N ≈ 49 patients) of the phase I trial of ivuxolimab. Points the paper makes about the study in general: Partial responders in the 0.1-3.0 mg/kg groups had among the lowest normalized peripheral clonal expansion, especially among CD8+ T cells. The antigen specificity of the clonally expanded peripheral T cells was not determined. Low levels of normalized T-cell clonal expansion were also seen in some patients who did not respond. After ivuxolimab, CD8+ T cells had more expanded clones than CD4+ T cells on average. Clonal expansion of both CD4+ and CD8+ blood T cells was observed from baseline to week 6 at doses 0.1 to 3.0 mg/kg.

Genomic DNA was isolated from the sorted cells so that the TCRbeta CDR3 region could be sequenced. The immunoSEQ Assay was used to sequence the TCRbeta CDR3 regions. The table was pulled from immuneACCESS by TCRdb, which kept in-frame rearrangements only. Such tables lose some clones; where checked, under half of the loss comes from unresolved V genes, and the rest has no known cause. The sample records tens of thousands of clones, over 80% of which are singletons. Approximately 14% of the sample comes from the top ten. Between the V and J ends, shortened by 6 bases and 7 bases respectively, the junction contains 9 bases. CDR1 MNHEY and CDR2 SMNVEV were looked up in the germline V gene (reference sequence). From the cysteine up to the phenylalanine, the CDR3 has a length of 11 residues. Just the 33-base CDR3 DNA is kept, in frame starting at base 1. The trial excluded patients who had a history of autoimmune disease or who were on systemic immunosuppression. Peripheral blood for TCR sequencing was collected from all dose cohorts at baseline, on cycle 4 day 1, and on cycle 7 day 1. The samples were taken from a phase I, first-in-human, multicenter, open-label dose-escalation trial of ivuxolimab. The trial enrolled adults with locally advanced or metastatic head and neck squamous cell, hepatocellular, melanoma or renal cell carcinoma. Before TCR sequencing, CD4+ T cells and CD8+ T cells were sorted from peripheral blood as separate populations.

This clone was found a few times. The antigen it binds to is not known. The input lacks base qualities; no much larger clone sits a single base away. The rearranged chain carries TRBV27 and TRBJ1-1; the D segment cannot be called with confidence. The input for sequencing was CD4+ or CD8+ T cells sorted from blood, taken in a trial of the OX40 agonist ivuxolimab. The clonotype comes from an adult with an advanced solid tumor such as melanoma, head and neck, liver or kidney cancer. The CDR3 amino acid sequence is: CASRDSDEAFF. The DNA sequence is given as TGTGCCAGCAGAGATTCGGATGAAGCTTTCTTT.